The clone carrying this T cell receptor (beta chain) was observed many times. Its specificity is unknown. Carrying unique molecular identifiers, the cDNA also gained a universal primer site through template switching. TCRdb recomputed calls from the 5' RACE reads with MiXCR, one row per CDR3 protein. The sample shows roughly 690,000 distinct CDR3 sequences, over 5% of them seen only once. Everyone who donated was a healthy Caucasian. This entry comes from a study of identical twins. Study-level findings and limits: With abundant cord blood beta clonotypes, insertions were fewer; memory repertoires showed no such pattern.

The CDR3 spans 17 residues. The V and J ends lost 0 bases and 3 bases respectively, with 16 bases between them. In germline, CDR1 is SGHTA, CDR2 FQGNSA. The rearrangement links TRBV7-2 to TRBJ2-3, with a tentative D call TRBD2 (6 bases). The sequencing sample was made of naive T cells sorted from blood. The clonotype comes from a man aged 18 to 30 in good health. The CDR3 is CASSLALTGGGTDTQYF. The DNA of the CDR3 is TGTGCCAGCAGCTTAGCCCTCACTGGGGGAGGAACAGATACGCAGTATTTT.